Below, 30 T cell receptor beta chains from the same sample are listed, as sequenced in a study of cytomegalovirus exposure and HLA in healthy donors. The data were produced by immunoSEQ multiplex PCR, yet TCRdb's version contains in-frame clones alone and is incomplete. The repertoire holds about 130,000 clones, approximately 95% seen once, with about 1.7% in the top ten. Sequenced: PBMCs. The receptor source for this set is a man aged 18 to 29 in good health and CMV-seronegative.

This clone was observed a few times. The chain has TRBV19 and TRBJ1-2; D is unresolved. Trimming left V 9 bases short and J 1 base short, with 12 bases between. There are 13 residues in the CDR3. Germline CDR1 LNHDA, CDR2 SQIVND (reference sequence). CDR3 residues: CARSDGINYGYTF. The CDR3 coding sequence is TGTGCCAGGTCGGACGGGATTAACTATGGCTACACCTTC.

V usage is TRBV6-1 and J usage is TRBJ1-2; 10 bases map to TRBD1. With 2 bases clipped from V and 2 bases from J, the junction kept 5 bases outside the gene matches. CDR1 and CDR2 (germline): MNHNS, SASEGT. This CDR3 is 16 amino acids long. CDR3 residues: CASSETGTGANYGYTF. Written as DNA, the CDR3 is TGTGCCAGCAGTGAAACAGGGACAGGGGCGAACTATGGCTACACCTTC.

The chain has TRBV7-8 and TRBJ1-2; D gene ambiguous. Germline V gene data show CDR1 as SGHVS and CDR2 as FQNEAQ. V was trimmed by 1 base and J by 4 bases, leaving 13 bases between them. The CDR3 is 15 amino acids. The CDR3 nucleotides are TGTGCCAGCAGCTTAGATCGCGGGCTGTTCTATGGCTACACCTTC. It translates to CASSLDRGLFYGYTF.

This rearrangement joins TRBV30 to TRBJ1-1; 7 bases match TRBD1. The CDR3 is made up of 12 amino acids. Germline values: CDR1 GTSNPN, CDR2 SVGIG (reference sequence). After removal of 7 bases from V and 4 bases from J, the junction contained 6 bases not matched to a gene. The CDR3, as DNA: TGTGCCTTTTATCCAGGGGGCACTGAAGCTTTCTTT. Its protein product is CAFYPGGTEAFF.

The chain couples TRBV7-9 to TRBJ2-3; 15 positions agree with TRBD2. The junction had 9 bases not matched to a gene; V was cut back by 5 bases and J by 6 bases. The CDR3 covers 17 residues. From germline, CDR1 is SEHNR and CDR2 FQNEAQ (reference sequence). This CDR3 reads CASSAGLAGGPGDTQYF. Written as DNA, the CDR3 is TGTGCCAGCAGCGCCGGACTAGCGGGAGGGCCAGGGGATACGCAGTATTTT.

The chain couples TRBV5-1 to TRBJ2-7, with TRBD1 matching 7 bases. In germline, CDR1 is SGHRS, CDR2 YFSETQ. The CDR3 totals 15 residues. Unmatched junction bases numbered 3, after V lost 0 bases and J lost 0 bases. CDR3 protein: CASSLAGTDSYEQYF. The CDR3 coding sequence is TGCGCCAGCAGCTTGGCCGGGACAGACTCCTACGAGCAGTACTTC.

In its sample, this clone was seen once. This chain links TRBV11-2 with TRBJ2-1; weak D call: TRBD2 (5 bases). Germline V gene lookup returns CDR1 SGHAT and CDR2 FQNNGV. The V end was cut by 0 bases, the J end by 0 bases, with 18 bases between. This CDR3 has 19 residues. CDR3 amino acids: CASSLDPRVGRSSYNEQFF. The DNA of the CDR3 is TGTGCCAGCAGCTTAGATCCTCGGGTAGGGAGAAGCTCCTACAATGAGCAGTTCTTC.

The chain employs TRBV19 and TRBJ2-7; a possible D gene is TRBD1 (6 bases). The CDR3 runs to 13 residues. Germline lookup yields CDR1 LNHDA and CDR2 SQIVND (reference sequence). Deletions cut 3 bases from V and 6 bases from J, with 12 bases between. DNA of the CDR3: TGTGCCAGTAGTATCGCAGGGGAACGCGAGCAGTACTTC. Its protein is CASSIAGEREQYF.

The CDR3 loop reads CATSRGSRGWNQPQHF. Here the CDR3 DNA reads TGTGCCACCAGCAGAGGTTCAAGGGGATGGAATCAGCCCCAGCATTTT. The genes are TRBV15 and TRBJ1-5; the D gene is possibly TRBD1 (5 bases). Germline CDR1 reads LNHNV; CDR2 reads YYDKDF (reference sequence). Trimming took off 1 base at V and 4 bases at J, with 14 bases between the two ends. The CDR3 is made up of 16 amino acids.

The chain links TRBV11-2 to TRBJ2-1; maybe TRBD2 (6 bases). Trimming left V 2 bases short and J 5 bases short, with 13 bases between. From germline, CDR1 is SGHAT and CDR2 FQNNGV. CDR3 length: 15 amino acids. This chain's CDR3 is CASSLTSWFNNEQFF. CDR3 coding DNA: TGTGCCAGCAGCTTAACTAGCTGGTTCAACAATGAGCAGTTCTTC. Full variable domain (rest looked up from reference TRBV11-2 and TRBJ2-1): EAGVAQSPRYKIIEKRQSVAFWCNPISGHATLYWYQQILGQGPKLLIQFQNNGVVDDSQLPKDRFSAERLKGVDSTLKIQPAKLEDSAVYLCASSLTSWFNNEQFFGPGTRLTVL.

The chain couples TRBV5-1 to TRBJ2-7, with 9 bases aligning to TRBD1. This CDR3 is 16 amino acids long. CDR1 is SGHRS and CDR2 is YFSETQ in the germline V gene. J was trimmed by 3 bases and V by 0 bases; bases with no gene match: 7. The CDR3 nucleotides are TGCGCCAGCAGCTTGGGCTCGGGACAGGGAAACTACGAGCAGTACTTC. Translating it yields CASSLGSGQGNYEQYF.

CDR3 sequence: CAWSVGGQGYF. CDR3 DNA sequence: TGTGCCTGGAGTGTCGGTGGACAGGGGTACTTC. J is TRBJ2-4 and V is TRBV30, with 8 bases lining up with TRBD1. Unmatched junction bases numbered 4, after V lost 0 bases and J lost 15 bases. This CDR3 has 11 residues. Germline assignment: CDR1 GTSNPN and CDR2 SVGIG (reference sequence).

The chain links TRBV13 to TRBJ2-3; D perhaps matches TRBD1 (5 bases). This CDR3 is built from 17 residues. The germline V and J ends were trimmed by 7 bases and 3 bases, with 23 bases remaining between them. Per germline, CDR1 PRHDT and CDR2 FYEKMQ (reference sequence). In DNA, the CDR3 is TGTGCCAGCACATACCCACCAGGGCCATTAGGGACAGATACGCAGTATTTT. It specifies CASTYPPGPLGTDTQYF.

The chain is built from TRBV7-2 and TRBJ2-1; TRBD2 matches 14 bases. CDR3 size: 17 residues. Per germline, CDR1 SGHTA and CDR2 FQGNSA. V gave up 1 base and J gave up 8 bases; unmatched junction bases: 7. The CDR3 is CASSLVGTSGSRDEQFF. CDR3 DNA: TGTGCCAGCAGCTTAGTAGGGACTAGCGGGAGTAGGGATGAGCAGTTCTTC.

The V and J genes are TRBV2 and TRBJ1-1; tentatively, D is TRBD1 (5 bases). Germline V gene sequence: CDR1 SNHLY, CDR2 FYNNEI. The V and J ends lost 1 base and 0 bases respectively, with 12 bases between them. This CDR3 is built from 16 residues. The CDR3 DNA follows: TGTGCCAGCAGTGAAGGTGGCAGGGTCCTGAACACTGAAGCTTTCTTT. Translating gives CASSEGGRVLNTEAFF.

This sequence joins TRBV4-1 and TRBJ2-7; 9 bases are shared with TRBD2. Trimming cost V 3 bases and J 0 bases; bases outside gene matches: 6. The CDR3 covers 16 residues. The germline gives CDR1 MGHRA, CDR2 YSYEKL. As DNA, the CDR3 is TGCGCCAGCAGCCAGGCTAGCGGGGATCACTCCTACGAGCAGTACTTC. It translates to CASSQASGDHSYEQYF.

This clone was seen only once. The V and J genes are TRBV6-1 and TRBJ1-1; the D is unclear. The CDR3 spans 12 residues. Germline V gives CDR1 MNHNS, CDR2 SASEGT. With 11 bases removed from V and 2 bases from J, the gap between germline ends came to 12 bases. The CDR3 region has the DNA TGTGCCCTAAGAGGGAGAAACACTGAAGCTTTCTTT. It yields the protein CALRGRNTEAFF.

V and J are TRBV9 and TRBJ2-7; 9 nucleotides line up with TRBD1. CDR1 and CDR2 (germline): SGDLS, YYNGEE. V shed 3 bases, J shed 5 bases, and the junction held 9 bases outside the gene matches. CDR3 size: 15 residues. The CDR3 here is CASSAVGQGFNEQYF. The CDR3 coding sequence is TGTGCCAGCAGCGCGGTGGGACAGGGCTTCAACGAGCAGTACTTC.

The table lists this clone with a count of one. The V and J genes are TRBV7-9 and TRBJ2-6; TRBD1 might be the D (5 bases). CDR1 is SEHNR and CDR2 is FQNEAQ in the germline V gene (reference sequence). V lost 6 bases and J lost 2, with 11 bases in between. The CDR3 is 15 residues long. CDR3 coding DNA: TGTGCCAGCAGGCCAGGGAATCCTGGGGCCAACGTCCTGACTTTC. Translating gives CASRPGNPGANVLTF.

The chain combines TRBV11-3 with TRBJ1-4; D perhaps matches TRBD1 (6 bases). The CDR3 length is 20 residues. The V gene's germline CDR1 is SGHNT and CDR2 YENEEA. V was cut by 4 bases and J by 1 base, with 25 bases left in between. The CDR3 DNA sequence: TGTGCCAGCAGCTCAGGGGAAGTATTTCGGGGCAGAGGAACTAATGAAAAACTGTTTTTT. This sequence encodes CASSSGEVFRGRGTNEKLFF.

The CDR3 DNA sequence: TGTGCCAGCAGCGTAGATACGGGACTCTCCTACGAGCAGTACTTC. Encoded protein: CASSVDTGLSYEQYF. V usage is TRBV9 and J usage is TRBJ2-7, with D tentatively TRBD2 (6 bases). Per germline, CDR1 SGDLS and CDR2 YYNGEE. The V gene lost 0 bases and the J gene lost 0 bases, with 10 bases spanning the gap. This CDR3 contains 15 residues. Together with reference TRBV9 and TRBJ2-7, the CDR3 gives the full variable domain: DSGVTQTPKHLITATGQRVTLRCSPRSGDLSVYWYQQSLDQGLQFLIQYYNGEERAKGNILERFSAQQFPDLHSELNLSSLELGDSALYFCASSVDTGLSYEQYFGPGTRLTVT.

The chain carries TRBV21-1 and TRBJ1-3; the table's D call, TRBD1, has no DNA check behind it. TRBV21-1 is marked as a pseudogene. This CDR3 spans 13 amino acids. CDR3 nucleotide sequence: TGTGCCAGCAGCGCGGAGACAGAAAACACCATATATTTT. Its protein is CASSAETENTIYF.

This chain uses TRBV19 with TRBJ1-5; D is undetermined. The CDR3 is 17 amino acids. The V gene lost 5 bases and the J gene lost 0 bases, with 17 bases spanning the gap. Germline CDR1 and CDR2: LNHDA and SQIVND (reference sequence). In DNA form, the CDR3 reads TGTGCCAGTAGTCCCGGGGAGGCGGCCATTAGCAATCAGCCCCAGCATTTT. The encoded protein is CASSPGEAAISNQPQHF.

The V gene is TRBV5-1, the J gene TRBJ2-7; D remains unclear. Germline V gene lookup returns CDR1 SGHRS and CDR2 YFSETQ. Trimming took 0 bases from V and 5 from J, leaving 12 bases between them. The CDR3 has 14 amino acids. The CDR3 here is CASSLVVDSHEQYF. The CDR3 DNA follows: TGCGCCAGCAGCTTGGTTGTAGATTCCCACGAGCAGTACTTC.

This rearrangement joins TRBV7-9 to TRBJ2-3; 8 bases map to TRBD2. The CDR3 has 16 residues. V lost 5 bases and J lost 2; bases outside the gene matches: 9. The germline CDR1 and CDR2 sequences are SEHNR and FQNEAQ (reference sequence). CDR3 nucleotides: TGTGCCAGCAGCCCGGATATAGCGGGACCCACAGATACGCAGTATTTT. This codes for CASSPDIAGPTDTQYF.

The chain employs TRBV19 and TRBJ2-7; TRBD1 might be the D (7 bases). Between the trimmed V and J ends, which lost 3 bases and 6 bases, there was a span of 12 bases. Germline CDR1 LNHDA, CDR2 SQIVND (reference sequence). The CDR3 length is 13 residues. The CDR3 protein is CASSMRQGGEQYF. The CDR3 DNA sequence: TGTGCCAGTAGTATGAGGCAGGGGGGCGAGCAGTACTTC.

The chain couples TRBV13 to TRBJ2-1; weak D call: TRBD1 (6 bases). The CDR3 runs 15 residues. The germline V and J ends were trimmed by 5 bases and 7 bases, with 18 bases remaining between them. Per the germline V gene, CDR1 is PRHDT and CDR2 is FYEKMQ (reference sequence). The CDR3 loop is CASSQGTPNGNEQFF. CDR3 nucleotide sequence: TGTGCCAGCAGCCAGGGGACGCCTAACGGGAATGAGCAGTTCTTC.

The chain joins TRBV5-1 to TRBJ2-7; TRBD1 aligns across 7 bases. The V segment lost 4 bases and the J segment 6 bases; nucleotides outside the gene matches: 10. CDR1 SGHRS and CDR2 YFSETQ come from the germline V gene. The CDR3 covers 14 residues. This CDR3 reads CASSPRGQRREQYF. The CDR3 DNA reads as TGCGCCAGCAGCCCAAGGGGGCAGAGGCGCGAGCAGTACTTC.

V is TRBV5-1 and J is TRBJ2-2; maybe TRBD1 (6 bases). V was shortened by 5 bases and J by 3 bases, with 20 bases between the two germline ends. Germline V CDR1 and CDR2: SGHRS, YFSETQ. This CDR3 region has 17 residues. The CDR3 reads CASRIGGAGSYTGELFF. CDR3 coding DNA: TGCGCCAGCAGAATAGGGGGTGCCGGTTCCTACACCGGGGAGCTGTTTTTT.

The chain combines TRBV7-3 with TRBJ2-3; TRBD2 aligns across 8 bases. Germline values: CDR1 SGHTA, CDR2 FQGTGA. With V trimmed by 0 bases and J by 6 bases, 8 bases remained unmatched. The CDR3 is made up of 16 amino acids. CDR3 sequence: CASSLTPSGFGDTQYF. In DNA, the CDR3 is TGTGCCAGCAGCTTAACACCTAGCGGGTTCGGGGATACGCAGTATTTT. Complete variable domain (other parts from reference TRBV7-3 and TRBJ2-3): GAGVSQTPSNKVTEKGKYVELRCDPISGHTALYWYRQSLGQGPEFLIYFQGTGAADDSGLPNDRFFAVRPEGSVSTLKIQRTERGDSAVYLCASSLTPSGFGDTQYFGPGTRLTVL.